A selection of T cell receptor beta chains follows, all from one sample in a study of graft-versus-host responses after intestinal transplantation. The protocol was immunoSEQ multiplex PCR, while the TCRdb copy is restricted to in-frame clones and leaves out a portion. The table includes over 100,000 clones, 85% to 95% detected once. Their antigens are not known. The sequences come from unstimulated CD8+ T cells sorted from spleen or lymph node cells, collected before intestinal transplant. The source of these receptors is a human donor who received an intestinal transplant. The CDR3 runs from the conserved cysteine through the conserved F or W. D genes are given only for firm matches. Clone size is stated in some rows and not others, as once, few, many or a class when expanded.

>-|-|TRBV25-1|TRBJ1-1
TGTGCCAGCAGTACCTTGGACGCAGCCTTCACTGAAGCTTTCTTT
CASSTLDAAFTEAFF
>-|-|TRBV7-2|TRBJ1-2
TGTGCCAGCAGCTTAGTCATGCTCAGTAACTATGGCTACACCTTC
CASSLVMLSNYGYTF
>TRBD1|-|TRBV28|TRBJ2-1
TGTGCCAGCAGTTGCCGGGACAGGGGGCGGAGGGACAATGAGCAGTTCTTC
CASSCRDRGRRDNEQFF
>-|-|TRBV7-9|TRBJ1-2
TGTGCCTGGGGGGAGGGGTCCTATGGCTACACCTTC
CAWGEGSYGYTF
>TRBD2|-|TRBV27|TRBJ2-1
TGTGCCAGCACGCTCGGCCCGGGGGGAAACAATGAGCAGTTCTTC
CASTLGPGGNNEQFF
>-|-|TRBV25-1|TRBJ1-1
TGTGCCAGCAGGGAGGGAGGTACTGAAGCTTTCTTT
CASREGGTEAFF
>-|-|TRBV5-6|TRBJ1-1
TGTGCCAGCAGCCCCGGACAGACCCCATGGGGCACTGAAGCTTTCTTT
CASSPGQTPWGTEAFF
>TRBD2|-|TRBV7-2|TRBJ2-3
TGTGCCAGCAGCTTAGGGGGACTAGCCAGCACAGATACGCAGTATTTT
CASSLGGLASTDTQYF
>-|-|TRBV30|TRBJ2-1
TGTGCCGGCCGGCCGGGCCAAGGGGGAAAGTTCTTC
CAGRPGQGGKFF
>TRBD1|-|TRBV27|TRBJ2-7
TGTGCCACCTCAGGAACGGGACAGGGAACCTACGAGCAGTACTTC
CATSGTGQGTYEQYF
>TRBD1|-|TRBV6-5|TRBJ2-1
TGTGCCAGCAGTTTCGGGACAGGGGAATACAATGAGCAGTTCTTC
CASSFGTGEYNEQFF
>-|once|TRBV2|TRBJ2-2
TGTGCCAGCAGTGAGCGGGGTACCGGGGAGCTGTTTTTT
CASSERGTGELFF
>-|-|TRBV6-5|TRBJ1-5
TGTGCCAGCAGTCAGCTTCAGGGGAATCAGCCCCAGCATTTT
CASSQLQGNQPQHF
>TRBD1|-|TRBV7-6|TRBJ1-2
TGTGCCAGCAGCTCCATCTTCAGGACAGGGGAGGCTGGCTACACCTTC
CASSSIFRTGEAGYTF
>-|-|TRBV4-2|TRBJ1-2
TGTGCCAGCAGCCAAGATTTCGACTATGGCTACACCTTC
CASSQDFDYGYTF
>-|-|TRBV4-2|TRBJ1-1
TGTGCCAGCAGCCCAGGGGTCTTCACTGAAGCTTTCTTT
CASSPGVFTEAFF
>TRBD1|-|TRBV9|TRBJ2-2
TGTGCCAGCAGCCCCGGGACAGGGGGTATCGGGGAGCTGTTTTTT
CASSPGTGGIGELFF
>-|-|TRBV9|TRBJ1-5
TGTGCCAGCAGCGCCGGGGGGAATAGCAATCAGCCCCAGCATTTT
CASSAGGNSNQPQHF
>-|-|TRBV19|TRBJ2-4
TGTGCCAGTAGTCCCCCAGGGTCAGGTCTCAAAAACATTCAGTACTTC
CASSPPGSGLKNIQYF
>-|-|TRBV28|TRBJ2-1
TGTGCCAGCAGTTTTGGCCAAACCTACAATGAGCAGTTCTTC
CASSFGQTYNEQFF
>-|-|TRBV28|TRBJ1-2
TGTGCCAGCAGTTTATCCCCGGGGCCCGGGGGTAGGGACTATGGCTACACCTTC
CASSLSPGPGGRDYGYTF
>-|-|TRBV7-6|TRBJ2-2
TGTGCCAGCAGCTCCGTTCCAGGGGCGTCGAACACCGGGGAGCTGTTTTTT
CASSSVPGASNTGELFF
>-|-|TRBV5-6|TRBJ2-7
TGTGCCAGCAGCTTGAACCCAGGGAGCTACTACGAGCAGTACTTC
CASSLNPGSYYEQYF
>-|-|TRBV6-5|TRBJ2-7
TGTGCCAGCAGTCACAGCTACGAGCAGTACTTC
CASSHSYEQYF
>TRBD2|once|TRBV11-3|TRBJ2-1
TGTGCCAGCAGCCAACGGACTAGCGGGAGACATGAGCAGTTCTTC
CASSQRTSGRHEQFF
>-|-|TRBV6-5|TRBJ2-7
TGTGCCAGCAGTTTCGCGCCACCCCCCTACGAGCAGTACTTC
CASSFAPPPYEQYF
>-|-|TRBV13|TRBJ2-5
TGTGCCAGCAGCCGGGGGGCGGGCATATCAGCGGAAGAGACCCAGTACTTC
CASSRGAGISAEETQYF